Following are 18 T cell receptor beta chains from one sample sequenced in a study of beta chain features in type 1 diabetes. General study points: Within each of all four CD4+ subsets, Type 1 diabetes patients had TCRB CDR3s that were moderately but significantly shorter.

All of the isolated RNA was reverse transcribed, so expressed TCRB transcripts were sequenced. The repertoire was sequenced with immunoSEQ multiplex PCR; TCRdb's copy has only in-frame clones and lacks some. In the table there are hundreds of thousands of clones, around 15% of which are singletons. No antigens are known for them. What was sequenced was naive CD4+ T cells from blood. These receptors all come from a man younger than 35 with type 1 diabetes.

This clone showed up just once. This chain joins TRBV4-1 and TRBJ1-1; tentatively, D is TRBD1 (6 bases). V gave up 0 bases and J gave up 1 base, with 21 bases separating them. The CDR3 spans 19 residues. Germline assignment: CDR1 MGHRA and CDR2 YSYEKL. As DNA, the CDR3 is TGCGCCAGCAGCCAAGATCAAGTTTTCGCGGGACACGCGAACACTGAAGCTTTCTTT. This translates into CASSQDQVFAGHANTEAFF.

This clone was seen a few times. DNA of the CDR3: TGTGCCAGCAGCTTATTCCACGCACACGGACGTTCACCCCTCCACTTT. The encoded protein is CASSLFHAHGRSPLHF. The rearrangement uses TRBV7-2 and TRBJ1-6; D not certain. The CDR3 contains 16 residues. V was cut by 2 bases and J by 9 bases, with 17 bases left in between. The V gene's germline CDR1 is SGHTA and CDR2 FQGNSA.

This clone was detected only a few times. This sequence joins TRBV5-1 and TRBJ2-2, with TRBD2 matching over 8 bases. This CDR3 is built from 15 residues. V was clipped by 2 bases and J by 3 bases; unmatched bases: 3. The germline V gene encodes CDR1 SGHRS and CDR2 YFSETQ. CDR3 sequence (DNA): TGCGCCAGCAGCTTACCGGGAGGGGACACCGGGGAGCTGTTTTTT. Its protein product is CASSLPGGDTGELFF. The variable domain in full, completed from reference TRBV5-1 and TRBJ2-2, reads KAGVTQTPRYLIKTRGQQVTLSCSPISGHRSVSWYQQTPGQGLQFLFEYFSETQRNKGNFPGRFSGRQFSNSRSEMNVSTLELGDSALYLCASSLPGGDTGELFFGEGSRLTVL.

V and J are TRBV10-3 and TRBJ1-1, with D maybe TRBD1 (6 bases). The CDR3 sequence is 15 residues long. Germline assignment: CDR1 ENHRY and CDR2 SYGVKD. V lost 3 bases to trimming and J lost 1 base, with 12 bases between them. The CDR3 nucleotides are TGTGCCATCAGTGATTCTCGGACAGCGAACACTGAAGCTTTCTTT. Protein sequence: CAISDSRTANTEAFF.

This chain joins TRBV27 and TRBJ2-7, with 8 bases aligning to TRBD1. The CDR3 loop spans 15 amino acids. Germline CDR1 and CDR2: MNHEY and SMNVEV (reference sequence). J gave up 9 bases and V 2 bases, and 12 bases lay outside the gene matches. This chain's CDR3 is CASSLAGGAGRWQYF. The CDR3, as DNA: TGTGCCAGCAGTTTAGCAGGGGGCGCGGGTCGGTGGCAGTACTTC.

This clone occurred a few times. The rearrangement joins TRBV29-1 to TRBJ1-1; D not certain. CDR3 length equals 13 residues. The germline gives CDR1 SQVTM, CDR2 ANQGSEA. V was trimmed by 4 bases and J by 0 bases, leaving 9 bases between them. In nucleotides, the CDR3 is TGCAGCGTTGGGCGGCTCATGAACACTGAAGCTTTCTTT. Protein product: CSVGRLMNTEAFF.

In its sample, this clone was seen a few times. V and J are TRBV29-1 and TRBJ2-2; 8 positions agree with TRBD2. V gave up 7 bases and J gave up 5 bases; unmatched junction bases: 6. CDR3 length: 13 amino acids. The germline V gene encodes CDR1 SQVTM and CDR2 ANQGSEA. CDR3 residues: CSATSDLTGELFF. DNA of the CDR3: TGCAGCGCGACTAGCGACCTAACCGGGGAGCTGTTTTTT.

This clone has only a few counts. The V and J genes are TRBV13 and TRBJ2-1; D unclear. The V gene's germline CDR1 is PRHDT and CDR2 FYEKMQ (reference sequence). The CDR3 is 15 amino acids. V was shortened by 6 bases and J by 2 bases, with 14 bases between the two germline ends. The DNA for the CDR3 is TGTGCCAGCAGGGGATCTGGATCTACCTACAATGAGCAGTTCTTC. This translates into CASRGSGSTYNEQFF.

Worth noting for this clone: The sample has other DNA sequences that encode this CDR3 too. The rearrangement links TRBV15 to TRBJ1-2, with TRBD1 as a possible D gene (5 bases). This CDR3 spans 14 amino acids. CDR1 and CDR2 (germline): LNHNV, YYDKDF (reference sequence). V was shortened by 0 bases and J by 4 bases, with 9 bases between the two germline ends. The CDR3 spells CATSRESGAYGYTF. For the CDR3, the DNA is TGTGCCACCAGCAGAGAGAGTGGGGCCTATGGCTACACCTTC. Combining the CDR3 with reference TRBV15 and TRBJ1-2 gives the whole variable domain DAMVIQNPRYQVTQFGKPVTLSCSQTLNHNVMYWYQQKSSQAPKLLFHYYDKDFNNEADTPDNFQSRRPNTSFCFLDIRSPGLGDTAMYLCATSRESGAYGYTFGSGTRLTVV.

V gene TRBV7-3 combines with J gene TRBJ2-1, with D possibly matching TRBD1 (5 bases). CDR1 is SGHTA and CDR2 is FQGTGA in the germline V gene. The CDR3 loop spans 13 amino acids. V lost 6 bases, J lost 7 bases, and 13 bases lay in between. The CDR3 sequence: CASSLGATNEQFF. The CDR3 DNA reads as TGTGCCAGCAGTCTAGGGGCCACGAATGAGCAGTTCTTC.

V usage is TRBV30 and J usage is TRBJ1-1; no clear D gene. The length of the CDR3 is 16 residues. The V end was cut by 3 bases, the J end by 2 bases, with 19 bases between. Germline V CDR1 and CDR2: GTSNPN, SVGIG (reference sequence). The CDR3 is CAWRRANRRPNTEAFF. The CDR3 DNA is TGTGCCTGGAGACGAGCAAATCGGCGTCCTAACACTGAAGCTTTCTTT.

The chain has TRBV5-1 and TRBJ2-1; TRBD1 matches at 8 bases. Trimming removed 1 base from V and 6 bases from J; junction bases left unmatched: 6. Germline CDR1 is SGHRS and CDR2 is YFSETQ. CDR3 length equals 15 residues. The DNA of the CDR3 is TGCGCCAGCAGCTTGTCCGGGACAGGTCCCAATGAGCAGTTCTTC. It yields the protein CASSLSGTGPNEQFF.

The rearrangement joins TRBV7-3 to TRBJ2-3; 10 nucleotides agree with TRBD2. After removal of 10 bases from V and 6 bases from J, the junction contained 7 bases not matched to a gene. The CDR3 sequence is 13 residues long. Germline loops: CDR1 SGHTA, CDR2 FQGTGA. DNA of the CDR3: TGTGCCACCCAGCGGGGGGGCGGGGATACGCAGTATTTT. It specifies CATQRGGGDTQYF.

V usage is TRBV7-9 and J usage is TRBJ1-2, with TRBD1 matching over 7 bases. V was pared by 6 bases and J by 6 bases, with 13 bases of the junction left unmatched. Germline loops: CDR1 SEHNR, CDR2 FQNEAQ (reference sequence). The CDR3 length is 15 residues. Here the CDR3 reads CASSYSSGTANGYTF. The CDR3, as DNA: TGTGCCAGCAGTTACAGCTCCGGGACAGCGAATGGCTACACCTTC.

The chain couples TRBV2 to TRBJ2-1; TRBD2 might be the D (6 bases). CDR3 size: 13 residues. Deletions cut 8 bases from V and 8 bases from J, with 16 bases between. Per the germline V gene, CDR1 is SNHLY and CDR2 is FYNNEI. The CDR3 protein is CASGEFRDYEQFF. The CDR3 DNA sequence: TGTGCCAGCGGGGAATTCCGGGACTATGAGCAGTTCTTC.

A few counts support this clone. This same CDR3 is encoded by further DNA sequences in the sample. This chain joins TRBV18 and TRBJ2-5; D gene ambiguous. The CDR3 totals 14 residues. V gave up 3 bases and J gave up 2 bases, with 10 bases separating them. CDR1 KGHSH and CDR2 LQKENI come from the germline V gene. In DNA, the CDR3 is TGTGCCAGCTCACCCCCCGGCAGTCAAGAGACCCAGTACTTC. This codes for CASSPPGSQETQYF.

This clone occurred a few times. The chain recombines TRBV11-2 with TRBJ2-5; D remains ambiguous. Germline assignment: CDR1 SGHAT and CDR2 FQNNGV. This CDR3 has 12 amino acids. V was clipped by 4 bases and J by 7 bases, with 10 bases between them. The CDR3 protein is CASSSPSGTQYF. The CDR3 bases are TGTGCCAGCAGCTCCCCATCGGGGACCCAGTACTTC.

This clone came up a few times. The rearrangement joins TRBV4-2 to TRBJ2-1, with 7 nucleotides matching TRBD1. This CDR3 region has 15 residues. V lost 1 base to trimming and J lost 6 bases; unmatched junction nucleotides: 6. Germline V lookup: CDR1 LGHNA, CDR2 YNFKEQ. The CDR3 spells CASSQALGTVNEQFF. The CDR3 nucleotides read TGTGCCAGCAGCCAAGCCCTCGGGACAGTCAATGAGCAGTTCTTC.